This TCR beta chain was obtained from a study of blood T cells in healthy people across ages. PCR was performed a second time for about 6 to 11 cycles using a sample-barcoded 5' primer and a J-beta primer mix. In TCRdb, the 5' RACE reads were re-called with MiXCR into one record per CDR3 protein. The table has hundreds of thousands of distinct CDR3 sequences, around three fifths seen once. This CDR3 comprises 16 residues. V lost 1 base and J lost 4; bases outside the gene matches: 6. The germline V gene has CDR1 SGDLS and CDR2 YYNGEE. This rearrangement joins TRBV9 to TRBJ2-3; TRBD2 matches 10 bases. The specimen was blood. The sequence was collected from a middle-aged man in good health. In nucleotides, the CDR3 is TGTGCCAGCAGCGTAACAGCGGGAGGGACCCCAGATACGCAGTATTTT. Amino acid sequence: CASSVTAGGTPDTQYF.